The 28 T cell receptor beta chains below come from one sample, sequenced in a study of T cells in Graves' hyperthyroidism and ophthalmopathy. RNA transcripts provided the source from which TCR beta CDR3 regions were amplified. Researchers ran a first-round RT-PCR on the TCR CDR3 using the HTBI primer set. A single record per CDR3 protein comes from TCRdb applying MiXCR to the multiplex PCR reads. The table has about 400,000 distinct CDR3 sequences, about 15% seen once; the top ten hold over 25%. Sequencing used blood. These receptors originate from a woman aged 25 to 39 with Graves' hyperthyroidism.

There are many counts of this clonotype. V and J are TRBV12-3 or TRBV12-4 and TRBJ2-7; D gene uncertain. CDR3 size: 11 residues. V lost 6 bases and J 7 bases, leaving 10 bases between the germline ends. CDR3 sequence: CASRRQQEQYF. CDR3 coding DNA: TGTGCCAGCAGACGCCAACAAGAGCAGTACTTC.

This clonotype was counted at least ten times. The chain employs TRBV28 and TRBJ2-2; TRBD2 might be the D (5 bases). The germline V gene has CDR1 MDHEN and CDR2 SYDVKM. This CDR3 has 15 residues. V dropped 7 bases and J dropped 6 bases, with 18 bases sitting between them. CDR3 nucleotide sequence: TGTGCCAGCACCCCCCCTCGGCGGGCCTCCGGGGAGCTGTTTTTT. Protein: CASTPPRRASGELFF.

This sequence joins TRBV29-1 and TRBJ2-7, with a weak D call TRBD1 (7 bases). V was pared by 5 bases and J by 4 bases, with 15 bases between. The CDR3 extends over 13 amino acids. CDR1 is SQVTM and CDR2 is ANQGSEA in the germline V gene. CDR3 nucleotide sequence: TGCAGCGTTCGGGGGCAGGGGGTGTACGAGCAGTACTTC. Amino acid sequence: CSVRGQGVYEQYF.

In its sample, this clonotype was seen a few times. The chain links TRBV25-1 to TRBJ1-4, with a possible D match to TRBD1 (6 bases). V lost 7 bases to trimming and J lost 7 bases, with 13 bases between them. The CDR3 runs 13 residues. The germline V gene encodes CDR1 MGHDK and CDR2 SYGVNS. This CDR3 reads CASTTGPGEKLFF. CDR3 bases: TGTGCCAGCACTACAGGGCCCGGTGAAAAACTGTTTTTT.

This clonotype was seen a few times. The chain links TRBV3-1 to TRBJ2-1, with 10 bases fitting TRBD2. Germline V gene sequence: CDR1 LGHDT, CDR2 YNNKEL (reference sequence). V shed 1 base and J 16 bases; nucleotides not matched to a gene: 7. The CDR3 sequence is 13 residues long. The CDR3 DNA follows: TGTGCCAGCAGCCAAGTCGAGCGGGAGGGCCGTTTCTTC. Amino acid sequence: CASSQVEREGRFF.

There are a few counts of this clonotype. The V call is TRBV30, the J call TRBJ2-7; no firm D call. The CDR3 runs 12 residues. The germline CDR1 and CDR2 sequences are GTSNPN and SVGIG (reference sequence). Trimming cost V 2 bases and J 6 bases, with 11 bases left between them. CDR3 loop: CAWSRPLAEQYF. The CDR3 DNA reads TGTGCCTGGAGTAGACCCCTTGCCGAGCAGTACTTC.

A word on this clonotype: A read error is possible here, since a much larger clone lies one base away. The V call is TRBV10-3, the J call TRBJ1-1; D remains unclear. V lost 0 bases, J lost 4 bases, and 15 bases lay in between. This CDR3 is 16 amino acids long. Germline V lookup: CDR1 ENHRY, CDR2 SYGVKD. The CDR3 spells CAISESRTGMSTEAFF. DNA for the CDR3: TGTGCCATCAGTGAGTCGAGAACGGGGATGAGCACTGAAGCTTTCTTT.

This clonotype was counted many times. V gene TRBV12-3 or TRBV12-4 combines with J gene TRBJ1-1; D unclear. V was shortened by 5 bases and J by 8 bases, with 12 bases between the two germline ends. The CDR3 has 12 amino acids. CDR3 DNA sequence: TGTGCCAGCAGTCCTGGGGTTCACGAAGCTTTCTTT. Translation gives CASSPGVHEAFF.

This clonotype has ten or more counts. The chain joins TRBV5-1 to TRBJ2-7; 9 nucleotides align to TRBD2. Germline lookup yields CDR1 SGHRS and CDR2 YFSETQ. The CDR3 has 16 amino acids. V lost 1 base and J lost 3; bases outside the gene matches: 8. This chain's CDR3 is CASSLRRSGGLYEQYF. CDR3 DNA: TGCGCCAGCAGCTTGAGGCGCAGCGGGGGGCTCTACGAGCAGTACTTC.

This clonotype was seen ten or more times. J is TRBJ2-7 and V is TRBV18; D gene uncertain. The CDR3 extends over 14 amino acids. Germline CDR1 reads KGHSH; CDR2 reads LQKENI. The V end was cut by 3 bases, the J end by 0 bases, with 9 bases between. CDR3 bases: TGTGCCAGCTCACCGGCGGAGTTCTCCTACGAGCAGTACTTC. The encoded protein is CASSPAEFSYEQYF.

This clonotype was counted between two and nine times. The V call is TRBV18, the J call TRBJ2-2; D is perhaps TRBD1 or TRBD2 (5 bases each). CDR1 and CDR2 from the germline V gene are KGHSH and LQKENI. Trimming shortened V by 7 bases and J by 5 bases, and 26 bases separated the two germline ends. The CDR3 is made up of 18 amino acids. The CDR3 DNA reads TGTGCCAGCTTTACGACCCGGGGCAAAGGACGGCGGACCGGGGAGCTGTTTTTT. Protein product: CASFTTRGKGRRTGELFF.

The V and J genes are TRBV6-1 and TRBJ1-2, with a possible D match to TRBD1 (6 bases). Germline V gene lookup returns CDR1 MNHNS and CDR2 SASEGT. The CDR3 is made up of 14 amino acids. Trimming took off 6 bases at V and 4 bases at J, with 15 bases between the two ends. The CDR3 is CASRRGTGSYGYTF. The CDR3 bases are TGTGCCAGCAGGAGGGGTACAGGGAGCTATGGCTACACCTTC.

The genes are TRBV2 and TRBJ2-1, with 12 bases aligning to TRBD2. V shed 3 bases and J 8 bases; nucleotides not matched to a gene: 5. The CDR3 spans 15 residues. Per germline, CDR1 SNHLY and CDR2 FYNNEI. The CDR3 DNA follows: TGTGCCAGCAGTGAGTTTCTAGCGGGAGGGGATGAGCAGTTCTTC. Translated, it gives CASSEFLAGGDEQFF.

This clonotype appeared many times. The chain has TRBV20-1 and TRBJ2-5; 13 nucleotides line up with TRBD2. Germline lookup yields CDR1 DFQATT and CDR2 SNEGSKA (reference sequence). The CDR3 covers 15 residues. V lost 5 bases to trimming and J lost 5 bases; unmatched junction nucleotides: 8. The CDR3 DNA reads TGCAGTGCTCACCGGACTAGCGGGAGTGGGGAGACCCAGTACTTC. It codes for CSAHRTSGSGETQYF.

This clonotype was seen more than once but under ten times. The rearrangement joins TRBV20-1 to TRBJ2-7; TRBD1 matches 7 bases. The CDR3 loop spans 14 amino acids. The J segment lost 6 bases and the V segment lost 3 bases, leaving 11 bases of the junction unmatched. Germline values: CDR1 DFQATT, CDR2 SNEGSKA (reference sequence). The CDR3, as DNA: TGCAGTGCTAGGGGCCGTTCGAACAGGGGCGAGCAGTACTTC. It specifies CSARGRSNRGEQYF.

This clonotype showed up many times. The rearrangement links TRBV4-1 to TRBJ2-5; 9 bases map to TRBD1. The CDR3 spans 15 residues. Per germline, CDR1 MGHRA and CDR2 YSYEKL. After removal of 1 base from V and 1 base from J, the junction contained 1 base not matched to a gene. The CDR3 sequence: CASSQGTGAQETQYF. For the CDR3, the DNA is TGCGCCAGCAGCCAAGGGACAGGGGCCCAAGAGACCCAGTACTTC.

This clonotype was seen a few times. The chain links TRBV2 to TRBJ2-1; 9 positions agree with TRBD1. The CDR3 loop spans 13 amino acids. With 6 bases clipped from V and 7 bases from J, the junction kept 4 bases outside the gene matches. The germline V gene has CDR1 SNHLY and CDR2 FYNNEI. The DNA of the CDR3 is TGTGCCAGCAGACGACAGGGGGGAAATGAGCAGTTCTTC. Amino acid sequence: CASRRQGGNEQFF.

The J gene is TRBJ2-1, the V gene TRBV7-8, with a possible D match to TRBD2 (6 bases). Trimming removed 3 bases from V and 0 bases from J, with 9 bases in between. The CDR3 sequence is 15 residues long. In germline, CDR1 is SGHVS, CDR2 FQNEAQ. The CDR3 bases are TGTGCCAGCAGCTTTTTGGAGGGCTCCTACAATGAGCAGTTCTTC. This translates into CASSFLEGSYNEQFF.

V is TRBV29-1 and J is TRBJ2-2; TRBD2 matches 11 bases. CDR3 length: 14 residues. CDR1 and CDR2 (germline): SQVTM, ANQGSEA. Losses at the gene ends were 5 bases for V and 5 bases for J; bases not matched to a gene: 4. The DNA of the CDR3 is TGCAGCGTTAGACTAGCGGGAAGAACCGGGGAGCTGTTTTTT. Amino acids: CSVRLAGRTGELFF.

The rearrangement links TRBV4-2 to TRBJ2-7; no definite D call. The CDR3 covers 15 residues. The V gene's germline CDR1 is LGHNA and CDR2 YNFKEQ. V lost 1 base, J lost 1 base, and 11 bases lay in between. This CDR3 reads CASSQVLAASYEQYF. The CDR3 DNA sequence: TGTGCCAGCAGCCAAGTACTGGCGGCTTCCTACGAGCAGTACTTC.

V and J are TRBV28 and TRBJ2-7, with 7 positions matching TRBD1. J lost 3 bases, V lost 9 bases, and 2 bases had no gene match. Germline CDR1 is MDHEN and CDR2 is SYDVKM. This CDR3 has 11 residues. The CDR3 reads CARYRGYEQYF. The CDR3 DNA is TGTGCCAGGTACAGGGGCTACGAGCAGTACTTC.

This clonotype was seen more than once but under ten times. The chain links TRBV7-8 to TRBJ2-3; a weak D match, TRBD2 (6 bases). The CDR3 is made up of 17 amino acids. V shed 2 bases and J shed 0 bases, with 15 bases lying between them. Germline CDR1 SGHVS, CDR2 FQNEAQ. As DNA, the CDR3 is TGTGCCAGCAGCTTATCCGGCCCGGGAGAAAGCACAGATACGCAGTATTTT. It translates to CASSLSGPGESTDTQYF.

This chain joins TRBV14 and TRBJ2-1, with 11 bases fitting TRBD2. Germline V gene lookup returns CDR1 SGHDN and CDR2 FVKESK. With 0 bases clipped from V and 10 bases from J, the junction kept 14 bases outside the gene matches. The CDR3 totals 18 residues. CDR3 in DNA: TGTGCCAGCAGCCAAGATCTATTAGCGGGAGGGTCGGCAGCGGAGCAGTTCTTC. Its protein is CASSQDLLAGGSAAEQFF.

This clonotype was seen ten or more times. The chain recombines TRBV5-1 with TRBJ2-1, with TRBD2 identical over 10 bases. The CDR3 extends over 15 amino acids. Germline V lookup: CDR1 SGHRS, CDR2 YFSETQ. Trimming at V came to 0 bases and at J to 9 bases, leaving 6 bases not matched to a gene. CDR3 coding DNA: TGCGCCAGCAGCTTGGCCACTAGCGGGGCGGGTGAGCAGTTCTTC. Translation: CASSLATSGAGEQFF.

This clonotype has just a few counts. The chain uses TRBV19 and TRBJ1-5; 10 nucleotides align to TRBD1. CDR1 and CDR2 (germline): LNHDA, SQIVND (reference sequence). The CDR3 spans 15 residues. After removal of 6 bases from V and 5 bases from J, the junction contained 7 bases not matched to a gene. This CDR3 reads CASSLTGTGDQPQHF. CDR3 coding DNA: TGTGCCAGTAGCTTAACCGGGACAGGGGATCAGCCCCAGCATTTT. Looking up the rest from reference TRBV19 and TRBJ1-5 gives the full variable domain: DGGITQSPKYLFRKEGQNVTLSCEQNLNHDAMYWYRQDPGQGLRLIYYSQIVNDFQKGDIAEGYSVSREKKESFPLTVTSAQKNPTAFYLCASSLTGTGDQPQHFGDGTRLSIL.

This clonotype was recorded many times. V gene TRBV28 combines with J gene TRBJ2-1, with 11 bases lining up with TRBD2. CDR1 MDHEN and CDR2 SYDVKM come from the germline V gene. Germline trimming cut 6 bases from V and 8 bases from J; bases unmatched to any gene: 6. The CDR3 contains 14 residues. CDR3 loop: CASSTSGRSHEQFF. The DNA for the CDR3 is TGTGCCAGCAGCACTAGCGGGAGAAGCCATGAGCAGTTCTTC.

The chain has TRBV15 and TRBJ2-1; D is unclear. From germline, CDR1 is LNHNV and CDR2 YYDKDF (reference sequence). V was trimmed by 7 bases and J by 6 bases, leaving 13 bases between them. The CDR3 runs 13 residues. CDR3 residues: CATTPPVGNEQFF. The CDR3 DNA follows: TGTGCCACCACCCCTCCGGTGGGCAATGAGCAGTTCTTC.

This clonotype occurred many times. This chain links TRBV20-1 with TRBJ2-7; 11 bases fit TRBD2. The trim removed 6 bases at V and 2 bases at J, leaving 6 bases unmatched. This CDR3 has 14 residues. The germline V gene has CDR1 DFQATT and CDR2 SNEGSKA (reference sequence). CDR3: CSAKPLAGAYEQYF. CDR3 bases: TGCAGTGCCAAACCACTAGCGGGGGCCTACGAGCAGTACTTC.